A single sample is the source of the 10 T cell receptor beta chains below, sequenced in a study of cytomegalovirus exposure and HLA in healthy donors. The study ran its PCR with 60 Vbeta and 13 Jbeta primers. Data came from immunoSEQ multiplex PCR; TCRdb stores just in-frame clones and leaves some out. This table holds about 160,000 clones, 60% to 85% found once. Sample: PBMCs. The receptors stem from a woman in her forties or fifties in good health and CMV-seropositive.

The CDR3 DNA is TGTGCCAGCAGTTTATCCCGGGGACTCGCCTACGAGCAGTACTTC. Its translation: CASSLSRGLAYEQYF. J is TRBJ2-7 and V is TRBV27; TRBD2 is a possible D gene (6 bases). V was shortened by 0 bases and J by 2 bases, with 11 bases between the two germline ends. Germline values: CDR1 MNHEY, CDR2 SMNVEV (reference sequence). This CDR3 has 15 residues.

The chain has TRBV5-1 and TRBJ2-1, with D hard to call. The CDR3 is 14 residues long. With 6 bases removed from V and 5 bases from J, the gap between germline ends came to 15 bases. CDR1 SGHRS and CDR2 YFSETQ come from the germline V gene. The CDR3 is CASNELRYDNEQFF. CDR3 bases: TGCGCCAGCAACGAACTAAGGTACGACAATGAGCAGTTCTTC.

The V and J genes are TRBV18 and TRBJ2-5; D unresolved. The germline V and J ends were trimmed by 1 base and 4 bases, with 7 bases remaining between them. Looked up from germline, CDR1 is KGHSH and CDR2 is LQKENI. This CDR3 contains 13 residues. The CDR3 reads CASSPRARETQYF. Written as DNA, the CDR3 is TGTGCCAGCTCACCACGGGCCCGAGAGACCCAGTACTTC. The complete variable domain, with remaining parts taken from reference TRBV18 and TRBJ2-5, reads NAGVMQNPRHLVRRRGQEARLRCSPMKGHSHVYWYRQLPEEGLKFMVYLQKENIIDESGMPKERFSAEFPKEGPSILRIQQVVRGDSAAYFCASSPRARETQYFGPGTRLLVL.

The rearrangement joins TRBV7-3 to TRBJ2-1, with TRBD2 matching over 8 bases. The CDR3 is made up of 15 amino acids. The germline gives CDR1 SGHTA, CDR2 FQGTGA. V was pared by 0 bases and J by 7 bases, with 5 bases of the junction left unmatched. As DNA, the CDR3 is TGTGCCAGCAGCTTAACGACTAGCGCGGGAAATGAGCAGTTCTTC. It codes for CASSLTTSAGNEQFF.

V gene TRBV25-1 combines with J gene TRBJ1-2; the D is unclear. V lost 9 bases and J 2 bases, leaving 7 bases between the germline ends. Germline lookup yields CDR1 MGHDK and CDR2 SYGVNS. The CDR3 is 11 amino acids. CDR3 residues: CASSRNYGYTF. CDR3 nucleotides: TGTGCCAGTTCTAGGAACTATGGCTACACCTTC.

Many counts were recorded for this clone. This chain uses TRBV7-9 with TRBJ1-1; unclear D gene. With 7 bases removed from V and 6 bases from J, the gap between germline ends came to 9 bases. This CDR3 comprises 11 residues. Germline V gene sequence: CDR1 SEHNR, CDR2 FQNEAQ (reference sequence). The CDR3 reads CASNSGAEAFF. In DNA form, the CDR3 reads TGTGCCAGCAACTCTGGTGCTGAAGCTTTCTTT.

The chain recombines TRBV29-1 with TRBJ2-2; 7 bases align to TRBD1. The CDR3 has 12 residues. Germline V gene sequence: CDR1 SQVTM, CDR2 ANQGSEA. The V and J ends lost 7 bases and 6 bases, in that order; junction bases with no gene match: 5. In DNA form, the CDR3 reads TGCAGCGGCTTCACAGGGGCCGGGGAGCTGTTTTTT. Protein sequence: CSGFTGAGELFF.

This clone appeared a single time. The V gene is TRBV6-5, the J gene TRBJ2-3; 11 bases fit TRBD2. The germline V gene encodes CDR1 MNHEY and CDR2 SVGAGI. Trimming removed 1 base from V and 1 base from J; junction bases left unmatched: 1. The CDR3 totals 16 residues. CDR3 DNA: TGTGCCAGCAGTTACTTAGCGGGGGGGGGCACAGATACGCAGTATTTT. Translation: CASSYLAGGGTDTQYF.

The chain combines TRBV11-2 with TRBJ2-7; D may be TRBD2 (6 bases). Between the trimmed V and J ends, which lost 4 bases and 6 bases, there was a span of 13 bases. CDR1 and CDR2 from the germline V gene are SGHAT and FQNNGV. This CDR3 has 13 residues. DNA of the CDR3: TGTGCCAGCAGCTCTCGGGGGATAATCGAGCAGTACTTC. This codes for CASSSRGIIEQYF.

This chain links TRBV6-5 with TRBJ1-2; no clear D. This CDR3 is built from 11 residues. The germline V gene has CDR1 MNHEY and CDR2 SVGAGI. The V end was cut by 8 bases, the J end by 4 bases, with 8 bases between. CDR3: CASVSGYGYTF. CDR3 coding DNA: TGTGCCAGCGTGTCAGGCTATGGCTACACCTTC.